This passage covers 9 T cell receptor beta chains from one sample sequenced in a study of T-cell reconstitution after alpha-beta-depleted transplantation in children (TCRdb year 2016). Library construction relied on PCR. TCRdb names Illumina HiSeq 2500 as the instrument used. To normalize quantification of the TCRbeta repertoire, the TCR libraries were built with molecular barcoding that relied on unique molecular identifiers. TCRdb cleaned the public reads at Q25 with fastp, built clones with MiXCR and kept in-frame beta chains. Every entry covers one CDR3 protein and lists the most common genes and DNA from its rows. This sample comprises 150,000 to 200,000 distinct CDR3 sequences, less than 8% of them detected only once. The ten largest clones represent around 3.1% of the sample. This specimen was PBMCs from the stem cell graft donor, taken from the stem cell graft. The receptors stem from a human donor who donated a stem cell graft to a child with Wiskott-Aldrich syndrome.

There are many counts of this clonotype. CDR3 protein: CASSSIGRFGDPTNEKLFF. In DNA form, the CDR3 reads TGTGCCAGCAGTTCCATTGGTCGCTTTGGGGATCCTACTAATGAAAAACTGTTTTTT. The chain employs TRBV27 and TRBJ1-4; D is ambiguous. Trimming took off 4 bases at V and 2 bases at J, with 23 bases between the two ends. CDR3 length: 19 residues. Per the germline V gene, CDR1 is MNHEY and CDR2 is SMNVEV (reference sequence).

This clonotype occurred many times. V and J are TRBV30 and TRBJ1-1; 7 bases are a match to TRBD1. The CDR3 runs to 14 residues. V was clipped by 4 bases and J by 5 bases; unmatched bases: 10. Germline CDR1 reads GTSNPN; CDR2 reads SVGIG (reference sequence). CDR3 residues: CAWTSTGVGTEAFF. The CDR3 nucleotides are TGTGCCTGGACATCAACAGGGGTTGGAACTGAAGCTTTCTTT.

This clonotype appeared many times. This sequence joins TRBV9 and TRBJ1-4; a weak D match, TRBD1 (6 bases). The CDR3 totals 15 residues. V was pared by 2 bases and J by 4 bases, with 12 bases between. The V gene's germline CDR1 is SGDLS and CDR2 YYNGEE. The CDR3 nucleotides read TGTGCCAGCAGCGTTTCACAGGGCCGTAATGAAAAACTGTTTTTT. Translated: CASSVSQGRNEKLFF.

This clonotype was recorded at least ten times. The chain links TRBV12-3 or TRBV12-4 to TRBJ1-4; D unclear. The V end lost 3 bases, the J end lost 5 bases, and 10 bases lay between the germline ends. This CDR3 has 14 amino acids. The CDR3 coding sequence is TGTGCCAGCAGTTTGAGGGCGGTAAATGAAAAACTGTTTTTT. Amino acids: CASSLRAVNEKLFF.

This clonotype was detected ten times or more. The J gene is TRBJ2-1, the V gene TRBV5-1; the match to TRBD2 covers 11 bases. CDR1 and CDR2 (germline): SGHRS, YFSETQ. Trimming took 3 bases from V and 2 from J; bases not matched to a gene: 1. This CDR3 contains 15 residues. CDR3 amino acids: CASSSGLAAYNEQFF. The CDR3 nucleotides read TGCGCCAGCAGCTCGGGACTAGCGGCCTACAATGAGCAGTTCTTC.

Many counts were recorded for this clonotype. The chain has TRBV27 and TRBJ2-7; D not certain. This CDR3 is 11 amino acids long. Germline V gives CDR1 MNHEY, CDR2 SMNVEV (reference sequence). Trimming stripped 4 bases from V and 12 bases from J, with 13 bases between. The CDR3 sequence is CASSSGGSRYF. CDR3 nucleotides: TGTGCCAGCAGTTCTGGCGGATCGCGGTACTTC.

Ten or more counts support this clonotype. V gene TRBV11-2 combines with J gene TRBJ1-1; 8 bases line up with TRBD1. This CDR3 spans 15 amino acids. With 0 bases clipped from V and 5 bases from J, the junction kept 5 bases outside the gene matches. Germline V gene lookup returns CDR1 SGHAT and CDR2 FQNNGV. The CDR3 nucleotides read TGTGCCAGCAGCTTAGAACGGACAGGGTTGACTGAAGCTTTCTTT. Translation gives CASSLERTGLTEAFF.

As regards this clonotype: This may be a read error: a much more frequent sequence differs by one nucleotide. The CDR3 nucleotides are TGCTGTGCTACCATAGGGACAGATAGCAATCAGCCCCAGCATTTT. Translated, it gives CCATIGTDSNQPQHF. The V and J genes are TRBV20-1 and TRBJ1-5; 7 bases fit TRBD1. Germline CDR1 reads DFQATT; CDR2 reads SNEGSKA (reference sequence). The CDR3 totals 15 residues.

The sample holds many counts of this clonotype. The junction and the germline gene differ at one end; a read error may be behind it. The rearrangement uses TRBV25-1 and TRBJ2-3; TRBD2 matches at 9 bases. The CDR3 loop spans 15 amino acids. CDR1 and CDR2 (germline): MGHDK, SYGVNS. Written as DNA, the CDR3 is TGTGCCAGCACCTCAACCGGGACTAGCAAAGATACGCAGTATTTT. Amino acids: CASTSTGTSKDTQYF.